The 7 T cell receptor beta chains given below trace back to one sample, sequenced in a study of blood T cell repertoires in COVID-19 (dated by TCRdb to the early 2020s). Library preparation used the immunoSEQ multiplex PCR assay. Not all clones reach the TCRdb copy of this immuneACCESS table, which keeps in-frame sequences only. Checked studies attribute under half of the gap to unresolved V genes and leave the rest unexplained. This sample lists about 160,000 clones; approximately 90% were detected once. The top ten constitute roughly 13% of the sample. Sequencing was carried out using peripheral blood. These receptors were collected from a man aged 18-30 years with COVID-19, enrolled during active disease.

CDR3: CASSPGTGGHEQFF. CDR3 sequence (DNA): TGTGCCAGCTCACCCGGGACAGGGGGCCATGAGCAGTTCTTC. The chain has TRBV18 and TRBJ2-1; 12 bases are shared with TRBD1. This CDR3 comprises 14 residues. The germline gives CDR1 KGHSH, CDR2 LQKENI. The junction had 2 bases not matched to a gene; V was cut back by 3 bases and J by 8 bases.

Here the CDR3 reads CASSRSGQGSYGEQYF. For the CDR3, the DNA is TGCGCCAGCAGCCGGTCGGGACAGGGGTCATATGGTGAGCAGTACTTC. The rearrangement joins TRBV4-1 to TRBJ2-7; 10 bases are a match to TRBD1. Germline values: CDR1 MGHRA, CDR2 YSYEKL. The CDR3 consists of 16 residues. V lost 4 bases to trimming and J lost 7 bases; unmatched junction nucleotides: 13.

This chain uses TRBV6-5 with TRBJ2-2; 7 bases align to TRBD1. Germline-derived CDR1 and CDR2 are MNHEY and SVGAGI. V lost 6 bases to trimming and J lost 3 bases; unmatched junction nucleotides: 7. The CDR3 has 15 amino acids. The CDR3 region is CASSPDRTYTGELFF. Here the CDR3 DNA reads TGTGCCAGCAGCCCGGACAGGACGTACACCGGGGAGCTGTTTTTT.

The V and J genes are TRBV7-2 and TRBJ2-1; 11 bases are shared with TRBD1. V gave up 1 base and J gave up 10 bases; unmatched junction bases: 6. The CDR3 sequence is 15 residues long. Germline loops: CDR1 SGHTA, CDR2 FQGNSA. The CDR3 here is CASSLVRTGGGEQFF. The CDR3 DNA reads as TGTGCCAGCAGCTTAGTACGGACAGGGGGCGGCGAGCAGTTCTTC.

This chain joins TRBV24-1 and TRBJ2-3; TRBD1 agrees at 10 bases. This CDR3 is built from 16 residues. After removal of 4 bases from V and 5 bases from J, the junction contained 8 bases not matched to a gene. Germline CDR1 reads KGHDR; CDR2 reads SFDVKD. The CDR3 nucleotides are TGTGCCACCAGTGACCCCGGGACAGGGGTTGAAGATACGCAGTATTTT. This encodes CATSDPGTGVEDTQYF.

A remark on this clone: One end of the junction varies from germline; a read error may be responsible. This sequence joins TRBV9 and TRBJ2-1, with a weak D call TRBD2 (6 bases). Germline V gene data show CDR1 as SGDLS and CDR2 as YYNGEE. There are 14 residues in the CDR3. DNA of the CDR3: TGTGCCAGCAGCTCCTGGGACTCCTCCAATGAGCAGTTCTTC. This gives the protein CASSSWDSSNEQFF.

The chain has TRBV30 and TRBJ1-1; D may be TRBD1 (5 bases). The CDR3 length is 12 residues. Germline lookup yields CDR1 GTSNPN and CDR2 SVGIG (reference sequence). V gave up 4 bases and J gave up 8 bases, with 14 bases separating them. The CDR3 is CAWTRGGTEAFF. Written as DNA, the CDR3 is TGTGCCTGGACCCGGGGGGGAACCGAAGCTTTCTTT.